This passage covers 24 T cell receptor beta chains from one sample sequenced in a study of shared clonotypes between healthy human individuals. It was CD45RO-negative cells, positively selected for CCR7, that made up naive CD8 cells, with terminally differentiated effector memory CD45RA+ cells excluded. TCRdb's copy holds only in-frame clones and misses some; the assay was immunoSEQ multiplex PCR. The data show about 2 million clones, with less than 95% seen just once and around 1.1% held by the top ten. Input material: naive CD8+ T cells sorted from blood. These receptors originate from a man between 18 and 35 years old in good health.

V gene TRBV10-2 combines with J gene TRBJ2-7; the D gene could be TRBD1 or TRBD2 (6 bases each). The V end lost 3 bases, the J end lost 1 base, and 13 bases lay between the germline ends. CDR1 and CDR2 (germline): WSHSY, SAAADI. This CDR3 is 15 amino acids long. The CDR3 sequence: CASSDEVGGSYEQYF. The DNA of the CDR3 is TGCGCCAGCAGTGATGAGGTAGGGGGGTCCTACGAGCAGTACTTC.

The chain uses TRBV6-1 and TRBJ2-1; 7 bases are a match to TRBD1. Germline V gene lookup returns CDR1 MNHNS and CDR2 SASEGT. The V and J ends lost 3 bases and 3 bases, in that order; junction bases with no gene match: 8. This CDR3 spans 16 amino acids. The CDR3 sequence: CASSEWGTEGYNEQFF. The CDR3 bases are TGTGCCAGCAGTGAGTGGGGGACAGAGGGCTACAATGAGCAGTTCTTC.

This chain uses TRBV6-5 with TRBJ2-7, with D perhaps TRBD1 (5 bases). Trimming removed 5 bases at V and 2 bases at J, with 10 bases between. The CDR3 is 13 residues long. Looked up from germline, CDR1 is MNHEY and CDR2 is SVGAGI. The CDR3 here is CASSPKTAYEQYF. The CDR3 DNA reads as TGTGCCAGCAGTCCGAAGACAGCCTACGAGCAGTACTTC.

V is TRBV4-1 and J is TRBJ2-1, with D hard to call. The germline V gene encodes CDR1 MGHRA and CDR2 YSYEKL. Trimming cost V 6 bases and J 6 bases, with 12 bases left between them. The CDR3 totals 13 residues. CDR3 protein: CASSMIGSNEQFF. The CDR3 DNA reads as TGCGCCAGCAGTATGATCGGCTCCAATGAGCAGTTCTTC.

This sequence joins TRBV30 and TRBJ1-6, with a possible D match to TRBD1 (5 bases). Deletions cut 0 bases from V and 8 bases from J, with 14 bases between. Germline CDR1 is GTSNPN and CDR2 is SVGIG (reference sequence). This CDR3 contains 15 residues. CDR3 loop: CAWSVLDNGDSPLHF. The CDR3 DNA reads TGTGCCTGGAGTGTACTGGACAATGGGGATTCACCCCTCCACTTT.

The chain couples TRBV4-2 to TRBJ2-2, with no clear D. This CDR3 has 13 amino acids. Trimming shortened V by 0 bases and J by 5 bases, and 4 bases separated the two germline ends. Germline V lookup: CDR1 LGHNA, CDR2 YNFKEQ. Here the CDR3 DNA reads TGTGCCAGCAGCCAAGATAGTACCGGGGAGCTGTTTTTT. It yields the protein CASSQDSTGELFF.

The rearrangement uses TRBV15 and TRBJ1-6; possible D gene TRBD1, 6 bases. V shed 4 bases and J shed 0 bases, with 16 bases lying between them. The CDR3 consists of 18 residues. Germline V gives CDR1 LNHNV, CDR2 YYDKDF (reference sequence). This CDR3 is CATSTGGQDSSYNSPLHF. CDR3 bases: TGTGCCACCAGCACCGGGGGCCAGGATAGCTCCTATAATTCACCCCTCCACTTT.

This chain uses TRBV5-6 with TRBJ2-4; 9 bases fit TRBD1. Germline assignment: CDR1 SGHDT and CDR2 YYEEEE. The CDR3 contains 14 residues. V lost 1 base to trimming and J lost 5 bases; unmatched junction nucleotides: 1. The CDR3 region is CASSLRTGENIQYF. CDR3 bases: TGTGCCAGCAGCTTGAGGACAGGGGAAAACATTCAGTACTTC.

The rearrangement links TRBV2 to TRBJ2-3; the D call may be TRBD1 or TRBD2 (6 bases each). The CDR3 has 15 residues. The germline V gene has CDR1 SNHLY and CDR2 FYNNEI. Trimming stripped 5 bases from V and 3 bases from J, with 15 bases between. The CDR3 reads CASSPLEGGTDTQYF. The DNA for the CDR3 is TGTGCCAGCAGTCCCCTAGAAGGGGGGACAGATACGCAGTATTTT.

Turning to this clone: This same CDR3 is encoded by further DNA sequences in the sample. The rearrangement links TRBV27 to TRBJ1-3, with 8 bases matching TRBD1. Germline trimming cut 6 bases from V and 1 base from J; bases unmatched to any gene: 2. The germline V gene encodes CDR1 MNHEY and CDR2 SMNVEV (reference sequence). The CDR3 runs to 14 residues. The CDR3 nucleotides are TGTGCCAGCAGACAGGGGGTTTCTGGAAACACCATATATTTT. Amino acid sequence: CASRQGVSGNTIYF.

This clone was seen a single time. The CDR3 DNA reads TGCGCCAGCAGTGAGTCGAGTATGCCGGACCCCTACGAGCAGTACTTC. This sequence encodes CASSESSMPDPYEQYF. This chain connects TRBV10-1 to TRBJ2-7; D unclear. V dropped 0 bases and J dropped 2 bases, with 14 bases sitting between them. The CDR3 spans 16 residues. From germline, CDR1 is WNHNN and CDR2 SYGVQD (reference sequence).

The genes are TRBV6-5 and TRBJ2-7; D unclear. The CDR3 runs 15 residues. Germline V gives CDR1 MNHEY, CDR2 SVGAGI. V lost 5 bases, J lost 5 bases, and 19 bases lay in between. In DNA, the CDR3 is TGTGCCAGCAGTCCCGGTCTGGGCCCAGTCCACGAGCAGTACTTC. It codes for CASSPGLGPVHEQYF.

The V gene is TRBV7-6, the J gene TRBJ2-2, with D possibly matching TRBD1 (6 bases). V lost 4 bases and J lost 6, with 24 bases in between. This CDR3 is 18 amino acids long. The germline gives CDR1 SGHVS, CDR2 FNYEAQ. The CDR3, as DNA: TGTGCCAGCAGCTCATTCCCCCGCACAGGGAATAAGGCCGGGGAGCTGTTTTTT. As protein: CASSSFPRTGNKAGELFF.

The chain recombines TRBV7-9 with TRBJ2-7; D is ambiguous. V was trimmed by 4 bases and J by 5 bases, leaving 12 bases between them. The length of the CDR3 is 13 residues. The germline V gene encodes CDR1 SEHNR and CDR2 FQNEAQ (reference sequence). The CDR3 DNA reads TGTGCCAGCAGCTCCGGGCAGAGCAACGAGCAGTACTTC. Translated: CASSSGQSNEQYF.

The V call is TRBV5-6, the J call TRBJ1-2, with D maybe TRBD1 (6 bases). CDR3 length: 14 amino acids. Germline-derived CDR1 and CDR2 are SGHDT and YYEEEE. The germline V and J ends were trimmed by 4 bases and 4 bases, with 14 bases remaining between them. CDR3 region: CASSLQQGSYGYTF. Written as DNA, the CDR3 is TGTGCCAGCAGCCTACAACAGGGAAGCTATGGCTACACCTTC.

This clone was counted a single time. The J gene is TRBJ2-3, the V gene TRBV5-4, with 8 bases lining up with TRBD2. Germline assignment: CDR1 SGHNT and CDR2 YYREEE (reference sequence). The CDR3 has 15 residues. Losses at the gene ends were 2 bases for V and 3 bases for J; bases not matched to a gene: 5. The CDR3 spells CASSLAGAGTDTQYF. The CDR3, as DNA: TGTGCCAGCAGCTTAGCGGGGGCCGGGACAGATACGCAGTATTTT.

This chain uses TRBV7-8 with TRBJ2-3, with 8 bases fitting TRBD2. Germline CDR1 reads SGHVS; CDR2 reads FQNEAQ. J gave up 2 bases and V 1 base, and 5 bases lay outside the gene matches. The CDR3 is made up of 16 amino acids. CDR3 in amino acids: CASSLDLAGLTDTQYF. CDR3 DNA: TGTGCCAGCAGCTTAGATCTAGCGGGCCTCACAGATACGCAGTATTTT.

V usage is TRBV5-1 and J usage is TRBJ2-7, with no clear D. Trimming removed 0 bases from V and 0 bases from J, with 10 bases in between. This CDR3 has 15 amino acids. Germline values: CDR1 SGHRS, CDR2 YFSETQ. The CDR3 region has the DNA TGCGCCAGCAGCTTGGAAGGGTTCAGCTCCTACGAGCAGTACTTC. Residues: CASSLEGFSSYEQYF.

The V and J genes are TRBV30 and TRBJ1-1; possible D gene TRBD1, 6 bases. The V end lost 3 bases, the J end lost 0 bases, and 14 bases lay between the germline ends. The CDR3 runs to 15 residues. CDR1 GTSNPN and CDR2 SVGIG come from the germline V gene (reference sequence). The CDR3 DNA is TGTGCCTGGAGCCGGGGGGCGAATATGAACACTGAAGCTTTCTTT. It translates to CAWSRGANMNTEAFF. The full variable domain, in which reference TRBV30 and TRBJ1-1 provide the parts outside the CDR3, is SQTIHQWPATLVQPVGSPLSLECTVEGTSNPNLYWYRQAAGRGLQLLFYSVGIGQISSEVPQNLSASRPQDRQFILSSKKLLLSDSGFYLCAWSRGANMNTEAFFGQGTRLTVV.

The chain employs TRBV10-3 and TRBJ2-1; the match to TRBD2 covers 11 bases. Germline values: CDR1 ENHRY, CDR2 SYGVKD. The CDR3 extends over 19 amino acids. V trimming: 6 bases; J trimming: 8 bases; junction bases outside the gene matches: 21. The CDR3 DNA reads as TGTGCCATCAGAGACCCGGGACTAGCGGAGAGGAGGGATGAGGATGAGCAGTTCTTC. This translates into CAIRDPGLAERRDEDEQFF.

V usage is TRBV7-9 and J usage is TRBJ2-5; weak D call: TRBD1 (5 bases). Germline-derived CDR1 and CDR2 are SEHNR and FQNEAQ (reference sequence). The CDR3 has 15 amino acids. Between the trimmed V and J ends, which lost 1 base and 4 bases, there was a span of 13 bases. CDR3 sequence: CASSLDPGLGETQYF. As DNA, the CDR3 is TGTGCCAGCAGCTTAGACCCAGGGCTGGGAGAGACCCAGTACTTC.

The genes are TRBV2 and TRBJ2-1; 11 bases line up with TRBD2. The germline CDR1 and CDR2 sequences are SNHLY and FYNNEI. V lost 10 bases and J lost 7; bases outside the gene matches: 12. This CDR3 contains 15 residues. CDR3 sequence: CAIITGTSGSNEQFF. CDR3 nucleotides: TGTGCCATCATTACCGGGACTAGCGGATCGAATGAGCAGTTCTTC. The whole variable domain, remainder taken from reference TRBV2 and TRBJ2-1, is EPEVTQTPSHQVTQMGQEVILRCVPISNHLYFYWYRQILGQKVEFLVSFYNNEISEKSEIFDDQFSVERPDGSNFTLKIRSTKLEDSAMYFCAIITGTSGSNEQFFGPGTRLTVL.

The rearrangement uses TRBV13 and TRBJ2-5; the match to TRBD2 covers 11 bases. Germline assignment: CDR1 PRHDT and CDR2 FYEKMQ (reference sequence). The CDR3 loop spans 17 amino acids. With 2 bases clipped from V and 2 bases from J, the junction kept 7 bases outside the gene matches. Here the CDR3 reads CASSLSASGGMQETQYF. For the CDR3, the DNA is TGTGCCAGCAGCTTATCGGCTAGCGGGGGGATGCAAGAGACCCAGTACTTC.

This sequence joins TRBV6-5 and TRBJ2-3, with TRBD1 as a possible D gene (5 bases). This CDR3 region has 13 residues. Germline values: CDR1 MNHEY, CDR2 SVGAGI. Trimming stripped 8 bases from V and 5 bases from J, with 14 bases between. CDR3 bases: TGTGCCAGCGAAATTAAGGGGATAGATACGCAGTATTTT. This translates into CASEIKGIDTQYF.